The clone carrying this TCR beta chain was observed a few times. Germline V gene lookup returns CDR1 MNHNS and CDR2 SASEGT. V shed 4 bases and J 0 bases; nucleotides not matched to a gene: 6. CDR3 size: 16 residues. These data come from a study of cytomegalovirus exposure and HLA in healthy donors. PCR was performed using 60 Vbeta and 13 Jbeta primers. The repertoire was sequenced with immunoSEQ multiplex PCR; TCRdb's copy has only in-frame clones and lacks some. The sample has 240,000 or so clones; about 80% are singletons. The sequence came from a woman aged 55 to 70 in good health and CMV-seropositive. The chain uses TRBV6-1 and TRBJ1-2, with TRBD1 matching 9 bases. Sequencing input: PBMCs. CDR3 loop: CASSGDRDLTNYGYTF. The CDR3 nucleotides are TGTGCCAGCAGTGGGGACAGGGACCTTACTAACTATGGCTACACCTTC.